A selection of T cell receptor beta chains follows, all from one sample in a study of blood T cell repertoires in COVID-19. The table came from immunoSEQ multiplex PCR; TCRdb's copy has only in-frame clones and leaves some out. The profile covers 100,000 to 130,000 clones, with around four fifths appearing a single time and approximately 4.5% taken by the ten largest. Sequenced: peripheral blood. These receptors were taken from a man between 65 and 85 years old with acute or convalescent COVID-19. CDR3s include the opening cysteine and the closing phenylalanine or tryptophan. Each record gives: V gene, D gene, J gene, clone size, CDR3 DNA, CDR3 protein. A D gene is named only where the DNA matches it firmly. For some rows the clone size is stated as once, few or many, or as a class when expanded; others skip it.

TRBV14	TRBD1	TRBJ2-7	-	TGTGCCAGCAGCCCCCGACAGGGGCCTTACGAGCAGTACTTC	CASSPRQGPYEQYF
TRBV3-1/TRBV3-2	TRBD2	TRBJ2-2	once	TGTGCCAGCAGCCGACGACTAGCGGGGTATACCGGGGAGCTGTTTTTT	CASSRRLAGYTGELFF
TRBV5-4	-	TRBJ2-1	-	TGTGCCAGCAGCTTGTCACAGGGCGTCAATGAGCAGTTCTTC	CASSLSQGVNEQFF
TRBV7-2	TRBD1	TRBJ2-7	-	TGTGCCAGCAGCTTAATCGGGACAGGGAATTCCTACGAGCAGTACTTC	CASSLIGTGNSYEQYF
TRBV28	-	TRBJ1-2	-	TGTGCCAGCAGCCCCACAGGCGGATTAAACTATGGCTACACCTTC	CASSPTGGLNYGYTF
TRBV5-1	TRBD1	TRBJ1-2	-	TGCGCCAGCAGCCCGACAGGGGGCGTCTATGGCTACACCTTC	CASSPTGGVYGYTF
TRBV3-1/TRBV3-2	TRBD1	TRBJ1-2	-	TGTGCCAGCAGCTACGGACAGGGAGAGGGCTACACCTTC	CASSYGQGEGYTF
TRBV3-1/TRBV3-2	-	TRBJ1-5	-	TGTGCCAGCAGCCAAGATGAAGGAGGGCCCCAGCATTTT	CASSQDEGGPQHF
TRBV6-5	-	TRBJ1-2	-	TGTGCCAGCAGTTTTGACACCCTCTATGGCTACACCTTC	CASSFDTLYGYTF
TRBV5-6	-	TRBJ1-5	-	TGTGCCAGCAGCTTGGCCGGGGGGTCGGGAGGGAACCAGCCCCAGCATTTT	CASSLAGGSGGNQPQHF
TRBV6-6	-	TRBJ2-1	-	TGTGCCAGCAGTACCGGACAGGGAGGGTCCTACAATGAGCAGTTCTTC	CASSTGQGGSYNEQFF
TRBV5-1	TRBD1	TRBJ1-4	many	TGCGCCAGCAGCTTGGATGGACAGGGTGTTGAAAAACTGTTTTTT	CASSLDGQGVEKLFF
TRBV19	-	TRBJ2-1	-	TGTGCCAGTAGTCCCTCCGGGACAAAAGGCGATGAGCAGTTCTTC	CASSPSGTKGDEQFF
TRBV19	-	TRBJ1-3	-	TGTGCCAGTAGTATACAGGGGAAAGCTGGAAACACCATATATTTT	CASSIQGKAGNTIYF
TRBV6-2/TRBV6-3	-	TRBJ1-5	-	TGTGCCAGCAGTTACCAACTATTTACACCATCTAATAGCAATCAGCCCCAGCATTTT	CASSYQLFTPSNSNQPQHF
TRBV5-1	TRBD2	TRBJ2-5	-	TGCGCCAGCAGCTCGGTCACTAGCGGGGGACAAGAGACCCAGTACTTC	CASSSVTSGGQETQYF
TRBV29-1	-	TRBJ2-7	-	TGCAGCGTTCTATTTGGCTACGAGCAGTACTTC	CSVLFGYEQYF
TRBV15	TRBD1	TRBJ1-1	-	TGTGCCACCAGCAGAGGAGCAGGGGGCTTGAACACTGAAGCTTTCTTT	CATSRGAGGLNTEAFF
TRBV19	TRBD1	TRBJ1-5	once	TGTGCCAGTAAAGACAGGGGTCAGCAGCCCCAGCATTTT	CASKDRGQQPQHF
TRBV2	TRBD2	TRBJ2-7	-	TGTGCCAGCAACCCCGGACTAGCGGGGGGCACGGACGAGCAGTACTTC	CASNPGLAGGTDEQYF
TRBV20-1	-	TRBJ1-1	-	TGCAGTGCTAGTCCCTTGGGGCATACTGAAGCTTTCTTT	CSASPLGHTEAFF
TRBV6-4	TRBD1	TRBJ1-6	-	TGTGCCAGCAGTGCTACCAGGGGGAATTCACCCCTCCACTTT	CASSATRGNSPLHF
TRBV28	-	TRBJ1-1	-	TGTGTCGTGGAGCGGGCCGCTGAAGCTTTCTTT	CVVERAAEAFF
TRBV29-1	-	TRBJ1-6	-	TGCAGCGTTGAAGAGGGAAAGGGAAGGGGTTCACCCCTCCACTTT	CSVEEGKGRGSPLHF
TRBV19	TRBD1	TRBJ2-1	-	TGTGCCAGTAGTCCAAGGACAGGGGGTTCCTCCTACAATGAGCAGTTCTTC	CASSPRTGGSSYNEQFF
TRBV10-2	-	TRBJ2-5	-	TGCGCCAGCACTGTCCCCTTCCGGGGTGGCCAAGAGACCCAGTACTTC	CASTVPFRGGQETQYF
TRBV5-6	-	TRBJ2-7	-	TGTGCCAGCAGCTTGACTGGGCCTTCGGAGCAGTACTTC	CASSLTGPSEQYF
TRBV29-1	-	TRBJ2-7	-	TGCAGCGTTGCACAGGTATCCTACGAGCAGTACTTC	CSVAQVSYEQYF
TRBV5-1	TRBD1	TRBJ2-1	-	TGCGCCAGCAGCGGAAAGGGACAGGTAGGCAGTGAGCAGTTCTTC	CASSGKGQVGSEQFF
TRBV5-1	-	TRBJ2-2	few	TGCGCCAGCAGCTCAGACGGACAAAGGGTTGCCGGGGAGCTGTTTTTT	CASSSDGQRVAGELFF
TRBV5-1	TRBD2	TRBJ2-5	-	TGCGCCAGCAGCGCGCGTAGCGGGGGTTACCAAGAGACCCAGTACTTC	CASSARSGGYQETQYF
TRBV7-2	-	TRBJ1-5	-	TGTGCCAGCAGCTTAGATGTAGGGGGCAATCAGCCCCAGCATTTT	CASSLDVGGNQPQHF